This T cell receptor (beta chain) derives from a study of neurological immune-mediated disorders. The cDNA was generated through 5'RACE incorporating 10-nucleotide random UMIs. TCRdb re-analysed the 5' RACE reads in MiXCR, keeping a single row per CDR3 protein. The sample records 75,000 to 80,000 distinct CDR3 sequences, 4.5% to 6.5% being singletons. Looked up from germline, CDR1 is SGHDN and CDR2 is FVKESK. Trimming took off 0 bases at V and 6 bases at J, with 16 bases between the two ends. The CDR3 is 16 amino acids. This clonotype was counted many times. As yet, its antigen is unknown. Study outcomes and limitations: When the repertoires were sorted by phylogenetic grouping, those of 18 of 34 multiple sclerosis patients ended up in one related-CDR3 cluster, a possible signature.

The unsorted libraries had their origin in 2 million PBMCs stored at -80 C. The chain has TRBV14 and TRBJ2-3; D unclear. The receptor's source is a young woman with multiple sclerosis. The sample was PBMCs. The CDR3 sequence: CASSQEAILSSDTQYF. CDR3 bases: TGTGCCAGCAGCCAAGAGGCCATCCTGAGTTCGGATACGCAGTATTTT.